Detailed here is one TCR beta chain. Antigen specificity is unknown. This specimen comes from a study of shared clonotypes between healthy human individuals. Study results and caveats: Memory subsets generally showed lower estimated richness than naive subsets. Clonotypes shared by all four donors outscored non-shared clonotypes in generation probability. In having few donors, the study represented limited genetic and exposure-history diversity.

The assay was run at deep level. Profiling relied on immunoSEQ multiplex PCR, and the TCRdb table lists in-frame clones only, not all of them. Counted here are 740,000 or so clones, 73% occurring once; the ten biggest clones make up more than 1.5%. The V gene lost 2 bases and the J gene lost 8 bases, with 18 bases spanning the gap. Germline CDR1 is GTSNPN and CDR2 is SVGIG (reference sequence). CDR3 length: 14 amino acids. Sequencing was performed on memory CD4+ T cells sorted from blood. As for subset: CD45RA-negative fraction. This chain connects TRBV30 to TRBJ1-1; D uncertain. The sequence derives from a woman in her thirties in good health. In nucleotides, the CDR3 is TGTGCCTGGAGTATCCCCCCGGACCGGAGAGAAGCTTTCTTT. Residues: CAWSIPPDRREAFF.